Listed below are T cell receptor beta chains from one sample, sequenced in a study of blood T cell repertoires in COVID-19. Some clones are missing from TCRdb's copy, which holds only in-frame ones; the method was immunoSEQ multiplex PCR. The sample carries 200,000 or so clones, about 87% recorded once. The sequenced material came from peripheral blood. Receptors originate from a man in his 70s with acute or convalescent COVID-19. CDR3s include the opening cysteine and the closing phenylalanine or tryptophan. Fields, in order: D gene, V gene, J gene, clone size, CDR3 DNA, CDR3 protein. The D gene is left open where the match is weak. Expanded clones are given a class, and other clones once, few, many or no size at all.

d_gene: NA; v_gene: TRBV27; j_gene: TRBJ2-7; abundance: NA; CDR3nt: TGTGCCAGCAGTTTATCGACAGGAATCTACGAGCAGTACTTC; CDR3aa: CASSLSTGIYEQYF
d_gene: TRBD2; v_gene: TRBV7-6; j_gene: TRBJ2-1; abundance: NA; CDR3nt: TGTGCCAGCAGCTTAGCGGTAGCGGGAAGGCATGAGCAGTTCTTC; CDR3aa: CASSLAVAGRHEQFF
d_gene: TRBD1; v_gene: TRBV28; j_gene: TRBJ1-1; abundance: NA; CDR3nt: TGTGCCAGCAAAACGGGACAGATGATAGCTTTCTTT; CDR3aa: CASKTGQMIAFF
d_gene: TRBD2; v_gene: TRBV6-5; j_gene: TRBJ2-1; abundance: NA; CDR3nt: TGTGCCAGCAGGGCTAGCGGGAAGGGTGAGCAGTTCTTC; CDR3aa: CASRASGKGEQFF
d_gene: NA; v_gene: TRBV6-6; j_gene: TRBJ2-7; abundance: NA; CDR3nt: TGTGCCAGCAGTTACGGACAGAGATCCTACGAGCAGTACTTC; CDR3aa: CASSYGQRSYEQYF
d_gene: NA; v_gene: TRBV20-1; j_gene: TRBJ2-7; abundance: many; CDR3nt: TGCAGTGCCTTGAGCTCCTACGAGCAGTACTTC; CDR3aa: CSALSSYEQYF
d_gene: TRBD2; v_gene: TRBV13; j_gene: TRBJ2-2; abundance: once; CDR3nt: TGTGCCAGCAGCTTAGGCCCGATAGCGGGACGCACCGGGGAGCTGTTTTTT; CDR3aa: CASSLGPIAGRTGELFF
d_gene: TRBD2; v_gene: TRBV7-2; j_gene: TRBJ2-3; abundance: NA; CDR3nt: TGTGCCAGCACCTCGATGGCTAGCGGGAGGTGGGCAGATACGCAGTATTTT; CDR3aa: CASTSMASGRWADTQYF
d_gene: TRBD1; v_gene: TRBV3-1/TRBV3-2; j_gene: TRBJ1-4; abundance: NA; CDR3nt: TGTGCCAGCAGCCAAGATAACCAAGAGGACAGGGTAGGGGAAAAACTGTTTTTT; CDR3aa: CASSQDNQEDRVGEKLFF
d_gene: NA; v_gene: TRBV13; j_gene: TRBJ2-1; abundance: NA; CDR3nt: TGTGCCAGCAGCTCGACTAGAGGGTCCTACAATGAGCAGTTCTTC; CDR3aa: CASSSTRGSYNEQFF
d_gene: NA; v_gene: TRBV12-3/TRBV12-4; j_gene: TRBJ1-5; abundance: NA; CDR3nt: TGTGCCAGCAGTTTAGCGAGCCAGCCCCAGCATTTT; CDR3aa: CASSLASQPQHF
d_gene: NA; v_gene: TRBV5-6; j_gene: TRBJ1-3; abundance: many; CDR3nt: TGTGCCAGCAGCGGGGGACTTTCTTTTGGAAACACCATATATTTT; CDR3aa: CASSGGLSFGNTIYF
d_gene: TRBD1; v_gene: TRBV5-1; j_gene: TRBJ2-1; abundance: NA; CDR3nt: TGCGCCAGCAGCCAGGGACAGGCCTACAATGAGCAGTTCTTC; CDR3aa: CASSQGQAYNEQFF
d_gene: TRBD1; v_gene: TRBV28; j_gene: TRBJ1-1; abundance: NA; CDR3nt: TGTGCCAGCAGTAGAGGGACAGACTACGTGGCTTTCTTT; CDR3aa: CASSRGTDYVAFF
d_gene: TRBD2; v_gene: TRBV7-2; j_gene: TRBJ2-5; abundance: NA; CDR3nt: TGTGCCAGCAGCTTAGGTGGACTAGCGCAAGAGACCCAGTACTTC; CDR3aa: CASSLGGLAQETQYF
d_gene: TRBD1; v_gene: TRBV5-1; j_gene: TRBJ1-2; abundance: NA; CDR3nt: TGCGCCAGCAGCGAGACAGGGGGAAACTATGGCTACACCTTC; CDR3aa: CASSETGGNYGYTF
d_gene: TRBD1; v_gene: TRBV7-9; j_gene: TRBJ1-4; abundance: NA; CDR3nt: TGTGCCAGCAGCTTGCACGGGACAGGGAATGAAAAACTGTTTTTT; CDR3aa: CASSLHGTGNEKLFF
d_gene: NA; v_gene: TRBV5-1; j_gene: TRBJ2-7; abundance: NA; CDR3nt: TGCGCCAGCAGCTTGGAACAGTCCTACGAGCAGTACTTC; CDR3aa: CASSLEQSYEQYF
d_gene: TRBD2; v_gene: TRBV28; j_gene: TRBJ2-7; abundance: NA; CDR3nt: TGTGCCAGCACCCTCCAGCGGGGGGGGCGGACCTACGAGCAGTACTTC; CDR3aa: CASTLQRGGRTYEQYF
d_gene: NA; v_gene: TRBV7-2; j_gene: TRBJ1-6; abundance: NA; CDR3nt: TGTGCCAGCAGCCCGGGAGCGGGGGGAATGTCACCCCTCCACTTT; CDR3aa: CASSPGAGGMSPLHF
d_gene: NA; v_gene: TRBV5-6; j_gene: TRBJ2-1; abundance: NA; CDR3nt: TGTGCCAGCAGCTTGACAGGGAAAGGGAACAATGAGCAGTTCTTC; CDR3aa: CASSLTGKGNNEQFF
d_gene: TRBD1; v_gene: TRBV29-1; j_gene: TRBJ2-3; abundance: NA; CDR3nt: TGCAGCGAAACGACAGGGGGACACGGAACAGATACGCAGTATTTT; CDR3aa: CSETTGGHGTDTQYF
d_gene: NA; v_gene: TRBV5-1; j_gene: TRBJ1-4; abundance: NA; CDR3nt: TGCGCCAGCAGCTTGATGGGGGCGGCAGAAAAACTGTTTTTT; CDR3aa: CASSLMGAAEKLFF
d_gene: TRBD1; v_gene: TRBV5-8; j_gene: TRBJ1-5; abundance: NA; CDR3nt: TGTGCCAGCAGCGTGGACAGGGATCAGCCCCAGCATTTT; CDR3aa: CASSVDRDQPQHF
d_gene: TRBD1; v_gene: TRBV30; j_gene: TRBJ1-1; abundance: NA; CDR3nt: TGTGCCTGGAGCCACTACGGGACAGGGAACACTGAAGCTTTCTTT; CDR3aa: CAWSHYGTGNTEAFF
d_gene: NA; v_gene: TRBV28; j_gene: TRBJ1-5; abundance: NA; CDR3nt: TGTGCCAGCAGTTTGGGGGGAACTAATCAGCCCCAGCATTTT; CDR3aa: CASSLGGTNQPQHF
d_gene: NA; v_gene: TRBV5-1; j_gene: TRBJ1-5; abundance: few; CDR3nt: TGCGCCAGCAGCTGGGAGGGTATTCAGCCCCAGCATTTT; CDR3aa: CASSWEGIQPQHF
d_gene: NA; v_gene: TRBV6-2/TRBV6-3; j_gene: TRBJ2-1; abundance: NA; CDR3nt: TGTGCCAGCAGTTACGGGCAAAAGAGTGAGCAGTTCTTC; CDR3aa: CASSYGQKSEQFF
d_gene: NA; v_gene: TRBV2; j_gene: TRBJ1-2; abundance: NA; CDR3nt: TGTGCCAGCAGCCAGGGAATTGGCTACACCTTC; CDR3aa: CASSQGIGYTF
d_gene: TRBD1; v_gene: TRBV24-1; j_gene: TRBJ2-6; abundance: NA; CDR3nt: TGTGCCACCAGTGACCCCGGGACAGGGGTATCCGGGGCCAACGTCCTGACTTTC; CDR3aa: CATSDPGTGVSGANVLTF
d_gene: NA; v_gene: TRBV6-2/TRBV6-3; j_gene: TRBJ2-1; abundance: NA; CDR3nt: TGTGCCAGCAGCCCGTTGTTACAGGGATCCTACAATGAGCAGTTCTTC; CDR3aa: CASSPLLQGSYNEQFF
d_gene: NA; v_gene: TRBV15; j_gene: TRBJ2-3; abundance: NA; CDR3nt: TGTGCCACCAGCAGAGATACCACAGCAGATACGCAGTATTTT; CDR3aa: CATSRDTTADTQYF
d_gene: NA; v_gene: TRBV10-3; j_gene: TRBJ2-7; abundance: NA; CDR3nt: TGTGCCATCGGTAGGACAGCCCCGGGCGAGCAGTACTTC; CDR3aa: CAIGRTAPGEQYF
d_gene: TRBD1; v_gene: TRBV29-1; j_gene: TRBJ1-2; abundance: NA; CDR3nt: TGCAGCGTTGAAAGAGCGACGGGACAGGGGGCCAACTATGGCTACACCTTC; CDR3aa: CSVERATGQGANYGYTF
d_gene: TRBD1; v_gene: TRBV20-1; j_gene: TRBJ1-6; abundance: NA; CDR3nt: TGCAGTGCTAGTGTCGACAGGGGCCTTAATTCACCCCTCCACTTT; CDR3aa: CSASVDRGLNSPLHF
d_gene: NA; v_gene: TRBV25-1; j_gene: TRBJ2-2; abundance: NA; CDR3nt: TGTGCCAGCAGAAAGGGAGTCACCGGGGAGCTGTTTTTT; CDR3aa: CASRKGVTGELFF
d_gene: NA; v_gene: TRBV5-6; j_gene: TRBJ2-2; abundance: NA; CDR3nt: TGTGCCAGCAGCTTGGCCACAGGGTTTTTTTCCGGGGAGCTGTTTTTT; CDR3aa: CASSLATGFFSGELFF
d_gene: TRBD2; v_gene: TRBV30; j_gene: TRBJ2-5; abundance: NA; CDR3nt: TGTGCCTGGAGTAGGACTAGCGTGCAAGAGACCCAGTACTTC; CDR3aa: CAWSRTSVQETQYF
d_gene: TRBD1; v_gene: TRBV19; j_gene: TRBJ1-6; abundance: NA; CDR3nt: TGTGCCAGTAGTATAGGACAGGGGAAGGCGCCCCTCCACTTT; CDR3aa: CASSIGQGKAPLHF
d_gene: NA; v_gene: TRBV5-6; j_gene: TRBJ1-1; abundance: NA; CDR3nt: TGTGCCAGCACCAAAGGGACAACTGAAGCTTTCTTT; CDR3aa: CASTKGTTEAFF
d_gene: NA; v_gene: TRBV6-5; j_gene: TRBJ2-6; abundance: NA; CDR3nt: TGTGCCAGCAGTTACCAGGTTACTGGGGCCAACGTCCTGACTTTC; CDR3aa: CASSYQVTGANVLTF
d_gene: NA; v_gene: TRBV2; j_gene: TRBJ1-1; abundance: NA; CDR3nt: TGTGCCAGCAGTGAACGACGGACTCTATCCATTGAAGCTTTCTTT; CDR3aa: CASSERRTLSIEAFF